The 15 T cell receptor beta chains below were found in one sample sequenced in a study of shared clonotypes between healthy human individuals. Measured with immunoSEQ multiplex PCR; TCRdb has only the in-frame clones, and not every one. The data hold some 740,000 clones, with 92% observed a single time. The naive CD8 subset, CD45RO-negative cells positively selected for CCR7, excluded terminally differentiated effector memory CD45RA+ cells. Input material: naive CD8+ T cells sorted from blood. Every receptor here comes from a man between 25 and 39 years old in good health.

This chain joins TRBV7-9 and TRBJ2-5; D call uncertain. CDR1 SEHNR and CDR2 FQNEAQ come from the germline V gene (reference sequence). The CDR3 is made up of 9 amino acids. Trimming removed 4 bases at V and 9 bases at J, with 3 bases between. CDR3 amino acids: CASSSPQYF. The CDR3, as DNA: TGTGCCAGCAGCTCCCCCCAGTACTTC. Filled out from reference TRBV7-9 and TRBJ2-5, the complete variable domain reads DTGVSQNPRHKITKRGQNVTFRCDPISEHNRLYWYRQTLGQGPEFLTYFQNEAQLEKSRLLSDRFSAERPKGSFSTLEIQRTEQGDSAMYLCASSSPQYFGPGTRLLVL.

This clone was detected once. The chain joins TRBV7-2 to TRBJ2-3, with 7 positions matching TRBD2. V was clipped by 5 bases and J by 4 bases; unmatched bases: 9. CDR1 and CDR2 (germline): SGHTA, FQGNSA. The CDR3 runs to 15 residues. The CDR3 region has the DNA TGTGCCAGCAGCCCAGGGTCTAGCGGTGCAGATACGCAGTATTTT. Encoded protein: CASSPGSSGADTQYF.

The rearrangement links TRBV29-1 to TRBJ2-7, with 12 nucleotides matching TRBD1. Per the germline V gene, CDR1 is SQVTM and CDR2 is ANQGSEA. The CDR3 runs to 13 residues. V gave up 7 bases and J gave up 7 bases; unmatched junction bases: 8. CDR3 in DNA: TGCAGCGCACCGGGACAGGGGGCGCGAGAGCAGTACTTC. It yields the protein CSAPGQGAREQYF.

The rearrangement joins TRBV10-1 to TRBJ2-2, with 11 bases aligning to TRBD2. Germline V gene lookup returns CDR1 WNHNN and CDR2 SYGVQD (reference sequence). The V and J ends lost 3 bases and 0 bases, in that order; junction bases with no gene match: 6. This CDR3 has 18 amino acids. In DNA form, the CDR3 reads TGCGCCAGCAGTGAACTAGCGGGAGATTCATCGAACACCGGGGAGCTGTTTTTT. It is translated as CASSELAGDSSNTGELFF.

The chain is built from TRBV5-3 and TRBJ2-7; 8 positions agree with TRBD1. TRBV5-3 falls under the ORF class, with uncertain function. J was trimmed by 3 bases and V by 0 bases; bases with no gene match: 8. The CDR3 sequence is 16 residues long. This chain's CDR3 is CARSLVTGQEGYEQYF. CDR3 nucleotides: TGTGCCAGAAGCTTGGTTACGGGACAGGAGGGCTACGAGCAGTACTTC.

This chain links TRBV7-2 with TRBJ2-7; D is uncertain. The germline CDR1 and CDR2 sequences are SGHTA and FQGNSA. The CDR3 contains 13 residues. V lost 5 bases to trimming and J lost 2 bases, with 10 bases between them. CDR3 nucleotides: TGTGCCAGCAGCATCGATCTCCCCTACGAGCAGTACTTC. Encoded protein: CASSIDLPYEQYF.

The chain recombines TRBV7-9 with TRBJ2-1; 8 nucleotides align to TRBD2. Trimming took 5 bases from V and 0 from J; bases not matched to a gene: 15. CDR1 SEHNR and CDR2 FQNEAQ come from the germline V gene (reference sequence). The CDR3 is 19 residues long. CDR3 in DNA: TGTGCCAGCAGCCCAGGTTATAGCGGGGCAACGAGCTCCTACAATGAGCAGTTCTTC. This gives the protein CASSPGYSGATSSYNEQFF.

The chain uses TRBV11-2 and TRBJ2-1, with 7 bases lining up with TRBD1. Trimming removed 5 bases from V and 8 bases from J; junction bases left unmatched: 12. The CDR3 contains 15 residues. The germline gives CDR1 SGHAT, CDR2 FQNNGV. The chain's CDR3 is CASSLPTGLGDEQFF. In DNA form, the CDR3 reads TGTGCCAGCAGCCTACCGACAGGGCTCGGCGATGAGCAGTTCTTC.

The chain uses TRBV7-2 and TRBJ2-7; possible D gene TRBD2, 6 bases. There are 15 residues in the CDR3. V was clipped by 2 bases and J by 0 bases, with 11 bases between them. The germline CDR1 and CDR2 sequences are SGHTA and FQGNSA. The CDR3 loop reads CASSLLIGSSYEQYF. In DNA form, the CDR3 reads TGTGCCAGCAGCTTACTGATCGGGAGCTCCTACGAGCAGTACTTC.

Notes on this clone: This same CDR3 is encoded by further DNA sequences in the sample. The V and J genes are TRBV27 and TRBJ1-5; D perhaps matches TRBD1 (6 bases). This CDR3 comprises 14 residues. With 5 bases removed from V and 3 bases from J, the gap between germline ends came to 11 bases. Germline assignment: CDR1 MNHEY and CDR2 SMNVEV (reference sequence). Here the CDR3 DNA reads TGTGCCAGCAGTCCACAGGGTTTCAATCAGCCCCAGCATTTT. Its translation is CASSPQGFNQPQHF.

V usage is TRBV2 and J usage is TRBJ2-7; the D is unclear. With 8 bases removed from V and 0 bases from J, the gap between germline ends came to 17 bases. Per germline, CDR1 SNHLY and CDR2 FYNNEI. The CDR3 is 15 amino acids. CDR3 sequence (DNA): TGTGCCAGCCAAGAGTCCACCGGCCCCTCCTACGAGCAGTACTTC. Translated: CASQESTGPSYEQYF.

The chain recombines TRBV5-1 with TRBJ2-1; D is possibly TRBD2 (6 bases). Germline assignment: CDR1 SGHRS and CDR2 YFSETQ. V was clipped by 4 bases and J by 8 bases, with 16 bases between them. There are 14 residues in the CDR3. The CDR3 DNA is TGCGCCAGCAGCCGACTGCGGGATTTCGATGAGCAGTTCTTC. Amino acid sequence: CASSRLRDFDEQFF.

This chain joins TRBV28 and TRBJ2-5, with 8 bases lining up with TRBD1. CDR3 length equals 15 residues. Germline CDR1 and CDR2: MDHEN and SYDVKM. V gave up 4 bases and J gave up 1 base; unmatched junction bases: 5. CDR3 bases: TGTGCCAGCAGTTACCCGGACAGGGTCCAAGAGACCCAGTACTTC. This gives the protein CASSYPDRVQETQYF.

The rearrangement joins TRBV27 to TRBJ1-2; D gene uncertain. V was cut by 5 bases and J by 4 bases, with 8 bases left in between. This CDR3 spans 12 amino acids. The germline gives CDR1 MNHEY, CDR2 SMNVEV (reference sequence). The CDR3 nucleotides read TGTGCCAGCAGTGACCGGATCTATGGCTACACCTTC. Protein sequence: CASSDRIYGYTF.

The genes are TRBV4-1 and TRBJ1-5, with D hard to call. V was cut by 4 bases and J by 7 bases, with 17 bases left in between. The CDR3 spans 15 residues. CDR1 is MGHRA and CDR2 is YSYEKL in the germline V gene. CDR3 sequence: CASSPTRSNKQPQHF. The CDR3 nucleotides read TGCGCCAGCAGCCCGACCCGGTCAAACAAGCAGCCCCAGCATTTT.